This TCR beta chain appears in the sequencing data of a study of cytomegalovirus exposure and HLA in healthy donors. Use of 60 Vbeta and 13 Jbeta primers characterized the PCR. Some clones are missing from TCRdb's copy, which holds only in-frame ones; the method was immunoSEQ multiplex PCR. In all, the sample yields around 200,000 clones. CDR1 and CDR2 from the germline V gene are SNHLY and FYNNEI. This CDR3 is 18 amino acids long. Unmatched junction bases numbered 19, after V lost 6 bases and J lost 5 bases. The clonotype originates from a woman under 40 in good health and CMV-seropositive. The chain employs TRBV2 and TRBJ2-1; TRBD2 aligns across 7 bases. The sample was PBMCs. The CDR3 bases are TGTGCCAGCAGCGCTCATATTAGCGGGCTATCTTCTCACAATGAGCAGTTCTTC. It translates to CASSAHISGLSSHNEQFF.